This entry lists 2 T cell receptor beta chains sequenced from one sample in a study of OX40 agonist ivuxolimab in advanced cancers. The method was immunoSEQ multiplex PCR; TCRdb's version includes in-frame clones alone and lacks a portion of them. This sample has approximately 60,000 clones; 80% to 90% occur once, and the top ten carry around an eighth. The specimen comprised CD4+ or CD8+ T cells sorted from blood, sampled in a trial of the OX40 agonist ivuxolimab. The receptors come from an adult with an advanced solid tumor such as melanoma, head and neck, liver or kidney cancer.

CDR3 in amino acids: CASSLSGGGFEQYF. The CDR3 region has the DNA TGTGCCAGCAGTTTATCGGGGGGCGGGTTCGAGCAGTACTTC. The chain links TRBV27 to TRBJ2-7; D could derive from TRBD1 or TRBD2 (6 bases each). This CDR3 contains 14 residues. The germline V and J ends were trimmed by 0 bases and 6 bases, with 12 bases remaining between them. Germline CDR1 MNHEY, CDR2 SMNVEV (reference sequence).

This clone was seen more than once but under ten times. The CDR3 sequence: CSVEGGAAEAFF. The CDR3 nucleotides are TGCAGCGTTGAAGGGGGGGCGGCTGAAGCTTTCTTT. The genes are TRBV29-1 and TRBJ1-1, with D possibly being TRBD1 (6 bases). This CDR3 comprises 12 residues. Trimming left V 1 base short and J 6 bases short, with 9 bases between. The V gene's germline CDR1 is SQVTM and CDR2 ANQGSEA.